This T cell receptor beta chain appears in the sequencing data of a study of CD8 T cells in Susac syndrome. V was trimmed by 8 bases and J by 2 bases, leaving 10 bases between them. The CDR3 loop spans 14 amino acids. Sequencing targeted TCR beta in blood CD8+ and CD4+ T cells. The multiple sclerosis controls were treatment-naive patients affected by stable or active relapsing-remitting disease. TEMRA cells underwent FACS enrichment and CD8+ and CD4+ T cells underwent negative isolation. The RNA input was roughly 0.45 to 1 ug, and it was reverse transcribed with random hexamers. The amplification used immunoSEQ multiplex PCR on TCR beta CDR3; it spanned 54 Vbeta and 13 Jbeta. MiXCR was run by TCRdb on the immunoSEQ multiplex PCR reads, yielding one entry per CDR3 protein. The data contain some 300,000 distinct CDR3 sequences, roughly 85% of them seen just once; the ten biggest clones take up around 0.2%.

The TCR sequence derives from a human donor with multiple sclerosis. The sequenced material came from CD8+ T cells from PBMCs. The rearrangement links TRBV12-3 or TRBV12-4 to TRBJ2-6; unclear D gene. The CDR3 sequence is CASLDGAGANVLTF. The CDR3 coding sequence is TGTGCCAGCCTGGACGGCGCTGGGGCCAACGTCCTGACTTTC.